The 24 T cell receptor beta chains in this list originate from one sample, sequenced in a study of response to subunit inactivated influenza vaccine. TCRdb independently ran MiXCR on the RT-PCR reads; one entry per CDR3 protein. This sample has around 530,000 distinct CDR3 sequences, with 10% to 15% found just once. Here the sequenced sample was PBMCs from blood, taken on the day of vaccination. All receptors come from a man over 45 who received an inactivated influenza vaccine.

This clonotype turned up a few times. This chain uses TRBV5-1 with TRBJ1-6; D remains ambiguous. V lost 1 base, J lost 4 bases, and 6 bases lay in between. The CDR3 is 14 amino acids. Germline V CDR1 and CDR2: SGHRS, YFSETQ. This chain's CDR3 is CASSLMDYNSPLHF. The CDR3, as DNA: TGCGCCAGCAGCTTGATGGATTATAATTCACCCCTCCACTTT.

This clonotype was observed a handful of times. The V and J genes are TRBV29-1 and TRBJ2-2; 7 bases align to TRBD1. Germline CDR1 and CDR2: SQVTM and ANQGSEA. This CDR3 spans 15 amino acids. The V and J ends lost 7 bases and 4 bases, in that order; junction bases with no gene match: 12. In DNA, the CDR3 is TGCAGCGCCACCCGTGGGACAGAGGGCACCGGGGAGCTGTTTTTT. It encodes CSATRGTEGTGELFF.

This chain uses TRBV5-5 with TRBJ2-1; D not certain. V was shortened by 0 bases and J by 0 bases, with 10 bases between the two germline ends. This CDR3 region has 16 residues. Germline V gene data show CDR1 as SGHKS and CDR2 as YYEKEE (reference sequence). In DNA form, the CDR3 reads TGTGCCAGCAGCTTGGCGACCGCTAGCTCCTACAATGAGCAGTTCTTC. It yields the protein CASSLATASSYNEQFF. Using reference TRBV5-5 and TRBJ2-1 for the parts outside the CDR3, the full variable domain is DAGVTQSPTHLIKTRGQQVTLRCSPISGHKSVSWYQQVLGQGPQFIFQYYEKEERGRGNFPDRFSARQFPNYSSELNVNALLLGDSALYLCASSLATASSYNEQFFGPGTRLTVL.

This CDR3 is CASSLGRTSGRAISPEQYF. The DNA of the CDR3 is TGTGCCAGCAGTTTAGGGCGGACTAGCGGGAGGGCCATTAGTCCCGAGCAGTACTTC. This chain links TRBV27 with TRBJ2-7, with 15 nucleotides matching TRBD2. Germline CDR1 is MNHEY and CDR2 is SMNVEV (reference sequence). The CDR3 has 19 amino acids. Germline trimming cut 2 bases from V and 6 bases from J; bases unmatched to any gene: 14.

The chain recombines TRBV28 with TRBJ2-7; D possibly matches TRBD1 or TRBD2 (5 bases each). Germline loops: CDR1 MDHEN, CDR2 SYDVKM. The CDR3 runs 16 residues. V shed 1 base and J shed 3 bases, with 16 bases lying between them. CDR3 protein: CASSLFPGLGRYEQYF. CDR3 bases: TGTGCCAGCAGTTTATTCCCGGGGCTGGGCCGCTACGAGCAGTACTTC.

This clonotype was picked up many times. The J gene is TRBJ1-1, the V gene TRBV5-1; D gene uncertain. This CDR3 region has 15 residues. Trimming stripped 2 bases from V and 3 bases from J, with 14 bases between. Germline values: CDR1 SGHRS, CDR2 YFSETQ. CDR3 DNA sequence: TGCGCCAGCAGCTTTAACGGCGGAAGGGACACTGAAGCTTTCTTT. The encoded protein is CASSFNGGRDTEAFF.

This clonotype was recorded at least ten times. The CDR3 nucleotides read TGTGCCAGCAGCTCAGGGGTGAACACTGAAGCTTTCTTT. Protein sequence: CASSSGVNTEAFF. V usage is TRBV12-3 or TRBV12-4 and J usage is TRBJ1-1; D may be TRBD1 (6 bases). V was pared by 6 bases and J by 0 bases, with 8 bases between. CDR3 length: 13 residues.

The chain is built from TRBV6-5 and TRBJ2-7; weak D call: TRBD1 (6 bases). The CDR3 is made up of 17 amino acids. The germline V gene has CDR1 MNHEY and CDR2 SVGAGI. V shed 0 bases and J shed 3 bases, with 18 bases lying between them. The CDR3 here is CASSYSPVRDNVYEQYF. As DNA, the CDR3 is TGTGCCAGCAGTTACTCCCCGGTCCGGGACAACGTCTACGAGCAGTACTTC.

The sample holds a few counts of this clonotype. The chain links TRBV27 to TRBJ1-4, with a possible D match to TRBD1 (5 bases). CDR3 size: 18 residues. The V and J ends lost 2 bases and 0 bases respectively, with 16 bases between them. CDR1 is MNHEY and CDR2 is SMNVEV in the germline V gene (reference sequence). CDR3: CASSLTAGRLATNEKLFF. CDR3 nucleotides: TGTGCCAGCAGTTTAACGGCGGGACGGCTGGCAACTAATGAAAAACTGTTTTTT. Full variable domain (outside the CDR3, taken from reference TRBV27 and TRBJ1-4): EAQVTQNPRYLITVTGKKLTVTCSQNMNHEYMSWYRQDPGLGLRQIYYSMNVEVTDKGDVPEGYKVSRKEKRNFPLILESPSPNQTSLYFCASSLTAGRLATNEKLFFGSGTQLSVL.

This clonotype was counted between two and nine times. The V gene is TRBV12-3 or TRBV12-4, the J gene TRBJ2-7; 7 nucleotides agree with TRBD2. This CDR3 is built from 15 residues. The trim removed 5 bases at V and 3 bases at J, leaving 10 bases unmatched. In DNA form, the CDR3 reads TGTGCCAGCAGTGGAATAGGCGGGAGTCTCTACGAGCAGTACTTC. Amino acid sequence: CASSGIGGSLYEQYF.

At least ten counts were recorded for this clonotype. The DNA for the CDR3 is TGTGCCAGCAGTTACGGTACCGCCGGGGAGCTGTTTTTT. It yields the protein CASSYGTAGELFF. The chain has TRBV6-5 and TRBJ2-2; D is undetermined. Trimming took 2 bases from V and 6 from J, leaving 7 bases between them. CDR1 and CDR2 from the germline V gene are MNHEY and SVGAGI. CDR3 length equals 13 residues.

The rearrangement uses TRBV7-8 and TRBJ2-1; no definite D call. This CDR3 has 14 residues. Germline CDR1 is SGHVS and CDR2 is FQNEAQ. Between the trimmed V and J ends, which lost 5 bases and 10 bases, there was a span of 18 bases. The CDR3, as DNA: TGTGCCAGCAGCCCTCGAATCGACTCCGGGGAGCAGTTCTTC. Translating gives CASSPRIDSGEQFF.

This clonotype was recorded at least ten times. The CDR3 DNA follows: TGCAGCGTAGATTACCGGGACAGAAGGACCACCTACGAGCAGTACTTC. Encoded protein: CSVDYRDRRTTYEQYF. V usage is TRBV29-1 and J usage is TRBJ2-7, with 7 bases fitting TRBD1. V dropped 6 bases and J dropped 2; count of bases not matched to a gene: 16. CDR1 is SQVTM, CDR2 ANQGSEA, per germline. The CDR3 consists of 16 residues.

The table lists this clonotype with a count of one. Given a much more abundant clone one base away, this may be a read error. This chain connects TRBV28 to TRBJ2-7, with D possibly TRBD1 on 6 matching bases. Judging by the DNA end, TRBJ2-1 fits better; the J call may be wrong. This CDR3 region has 16 residues. The V gene's germline CDR1 is MDHEN and CDR2 SYDVKM. The CDR3 DNA sequence: TGTGCCAGCAGTACCTCCGACAGGATCCCTTACTACGAGCAGTTCTTC. Translated, it gives CASSTSDRIPYYEQFF.

The chain joins TRBV6-5 to TRBJ1-1; the D gene is possibly TRBD1 (6 bases). The CDR3 has 16 residues. The germline V gene encodes CDR1 MNHEY and CDR2 SVGAGI. V dropped 2 bases and J dropped 0 bases, with 13 bases sitting between them. CDR3 sequence (DNA): TGTGCCAGCAGTTACCTCACTGGGACATTGAACACTGAAGCTTTCTTT. It yields the protein CASSYLTGTLNTEAFF.

This clonotype was counted a few times. This chain links TRBV4-3 with TRBJ2-4, with 8 bases matching TRBD1. The CDR3 runs to 15 residues. Germline V gives CDR1 LGHNA, CDR2 YSLEER. J lost 4 bases, V lost 0 bases, and 2 bases had no gene match. This CDR3 reads CASSQEGDRKNIQYF. The CDR3 DNA reads as TGCGCCAGCAGCCAAGAAGGGGACAGGAAAAACATTCAGTACTTC.

This clonotype was detected ten times or more. This chain links TRBV12-3 or TRBV12-4 with TRBJ2-3; D gene unclear. The CDR3 runs 13 residues. V gave up 3 bases and J gave up 2 bases, with 6 bases separating them. CDR3 sequence: CASSLGYTDTQYF. In DNA, the CDR3 is TGTGCCAGCAGTTTGGGATACACAGATACGCAGTATTTT.

Only a few counts were recorded for this clonotype. The CDR3 DNA follows: TGCGCCAGCAGCCAAGATTGGAGCTCTAGGACTGAAGCTTTCTTT. It specifies CASSQDWSSRTEAFF. The rearrangement uses TRBV4-3 and TRBJ1-1; D unclear. This CDR3 spans 15 amino acids. From germline, CDR1 is LGHNA and CDR2 YSLEER. V gave up 0 bases and J gave up 5 bases, with 13 bases separating them.

V usage is TRBV5-1 and J usage is TRBJ2-7, with 7 bases lining up with TRBD1. Germline CDR1 is SGHRS and CDR2 is YFSETQ. V lost 4 bases, J lost 1 base, and 14 bases stayed unmatched. This CDR3 contains 17 residues. CDR3 coding DNA: TGCGCCAGCAGCGTTGGGCGCCTGGGACAGAGATCCTACGAGCAGTACTTC. It is translated as CASSVGRLGQRSYEQYF.

This clonotype has only a few counts. The rearrangement links TRBV10-2 to TRBJ2-2; D gene uncertain. V dropped 5 bases and J dropped 6 bases, with 19 bases sitting between them. The V gene's germline CDR1 is WSHSY and CDR2 SAAADI. The CDR3 spans 16 residues. CDR3: CASSPSSWAGAGELFF. The DNA of the CDR3 is TGCGCCAGCAGTCCCTCATCTTGGGCAGGCGCCGGGGAGCTGTTTTTT.

This clonotype was seen many times. CDR3 protein: CASSSTSGQADTQYF. CDR3 DNA sequence: TGTGCCAGCAGTTCGACTAGCGGGCAAGCAGATACGCAGTATTTT. The chain carries TRBV2 and TRBJ2-3, with 10 bases matching TRBD2. This CDR3 region has 15 residues. Germline V gene sequence: CDR1 SNHLY, CDR2 FYNNEI. With V trimmed by 5 bases and J by 4 bases, 6 bases remained unmatched.

At least ten counts were recorded for this clonotype. The chain is built from TRBV5-8 and TRBJ2-3; weak D call: TRBD1 (5 bases). Trimming took 2 bases from V and 9 from J, leaving 19 bases between them. The CDR3 runs 15 residues. Germline V gene sequence: CDR1 SGHTS, CDR2 YDEGEE. The DNA of the CDR3 is TGTGCCAGCAGCTTCTTATCACAGGCCTGGGGCACGCAGTATTTT. This sequence encodes CASSFLSQAWGTQYF. Filled out from reference TRBV5-8 and TRBJ2-3, the complete variable domain reads EAGVTQSPTHLIKTRGQQATLRCSPISGHTSVYWYQQALGLGLQFLLWYDEGEERNRGNFPPRFSGRQFPNYSSELNVNALELEDSALYLCASSFLSQAWGTQYFGPGTRLTVL.

V gene TRBV7-2 combines with J gene TRBJ2-7; 13 nucleotides agree with TRBD2. The V and J ends lost 3 bases and 6 bases, in that order; junction bases with no gene match: 5. Germline CDR1 SGHTA, CDR2 FQGNSA. The CDR3 runs to 15 residues. CDR3 protein: CASSFTSGRAVEQYF. The CDR3 DNA reads as TGTGCCAGCAGCTTTACTAGCGGGAGGGCTGTCGAGCAGTACTTC.

This chain joins TRBV12-3 or TRBV12-4 and TRBJ2-7, with TRBD2 matching over 11 bases. Trimming cost V 7 bases and J 5 bases; bases outside gene matches: 16. This CDR3 is built from 17 residues. CDR3: CASTKGRGLAGGNEQYF. The CDR3, as DNA: TGTGCCAGCACCAAAGGGCGGGGTCTAGCGGGAGGTAACGAGCAGTACTTC.